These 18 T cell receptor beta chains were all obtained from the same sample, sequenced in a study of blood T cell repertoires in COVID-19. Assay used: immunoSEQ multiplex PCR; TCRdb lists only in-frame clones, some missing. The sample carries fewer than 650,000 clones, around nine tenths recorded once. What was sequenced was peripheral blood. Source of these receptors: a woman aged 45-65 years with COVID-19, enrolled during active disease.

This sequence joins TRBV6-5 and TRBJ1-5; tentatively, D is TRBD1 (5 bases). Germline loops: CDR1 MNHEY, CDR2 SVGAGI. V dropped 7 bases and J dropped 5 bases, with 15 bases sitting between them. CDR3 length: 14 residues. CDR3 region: CASTILGQDQPQHF. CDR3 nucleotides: TGTGCCAGCACCATCTTAGGACAAGATCAGCCCCAGCATTTT.

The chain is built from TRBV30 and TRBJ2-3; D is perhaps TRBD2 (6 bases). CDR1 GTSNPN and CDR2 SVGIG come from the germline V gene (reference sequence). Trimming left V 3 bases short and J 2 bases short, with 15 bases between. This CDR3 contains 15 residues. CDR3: CAWRDYPRNTDTQYF. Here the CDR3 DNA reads TGTGCCTGGAGGGACTACCCCAGGAACACAGATACGCAGTATTTT.

The CDR3 DNA sequence: TGTGCCTGGAGTGTAGAAACAGGGGTCTCCTACGAGCAGTACTTC. It translates to CAWSVETGVSYEQYF. This chain uses TRBV30 with TRBJ2-7, with 7 bases lining up with TRBD1. Germline lookup yields CDR1 GTSNPN and CDR2 SVGIG (reference sequence). V shed 0 bases, J shed 0 bases, and the junction held 5 bases outside the gene matches. The CDR3 loop spans 15 amino acids.

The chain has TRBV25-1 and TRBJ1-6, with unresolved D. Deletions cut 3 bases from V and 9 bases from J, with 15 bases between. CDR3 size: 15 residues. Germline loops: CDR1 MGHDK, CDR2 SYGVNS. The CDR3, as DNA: TGTGCCAGCAGTGATTGGAGAGGGAAGGCTTCACCCCTCCACTTT. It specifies CASSDWRGKASPLHF.

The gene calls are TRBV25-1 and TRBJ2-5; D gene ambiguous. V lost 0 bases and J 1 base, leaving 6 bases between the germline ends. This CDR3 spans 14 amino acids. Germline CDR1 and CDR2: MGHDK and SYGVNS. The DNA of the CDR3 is TGTGCCAGCAGTGAATACAACAGCCAAGAGACCCAGTACTTC. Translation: CASSEYNSQETQYF.

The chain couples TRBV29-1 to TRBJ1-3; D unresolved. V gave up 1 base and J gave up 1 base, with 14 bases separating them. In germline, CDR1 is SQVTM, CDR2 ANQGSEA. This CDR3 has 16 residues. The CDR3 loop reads CSVEGASPRSGNTIYF. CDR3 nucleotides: TGCAGCGTTGAAGGTGCTTCCCCGAGGTCTGGAAACACCATATATTTT.

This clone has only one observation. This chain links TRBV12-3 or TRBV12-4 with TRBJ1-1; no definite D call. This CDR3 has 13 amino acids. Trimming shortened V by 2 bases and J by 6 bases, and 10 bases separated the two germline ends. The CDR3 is CASSLRVRAEAFF. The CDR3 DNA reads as TGTGCCAGCAGTTTAAGAGTGCGGGCTGAAGCTTTCTTT.

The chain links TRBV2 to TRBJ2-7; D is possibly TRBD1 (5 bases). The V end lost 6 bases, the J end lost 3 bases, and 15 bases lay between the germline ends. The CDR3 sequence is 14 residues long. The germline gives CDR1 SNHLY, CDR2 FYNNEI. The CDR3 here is CASREYRNSYEQYF. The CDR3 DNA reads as TGTGCCAGCAGGGAGTACAGGAATAGCTACGAGCAGTACTTC. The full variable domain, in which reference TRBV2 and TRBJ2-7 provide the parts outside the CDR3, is EPEVTQTPSHQVTQMGQEVILRCVPISNHLYFYWYRQILGQKVEFLVSFYNNEISEKSEIFDDQFSVERPDGSNFTLKIRSTKLEDSAMYFCASREYRNSYEQYFGPGTRLTVT.

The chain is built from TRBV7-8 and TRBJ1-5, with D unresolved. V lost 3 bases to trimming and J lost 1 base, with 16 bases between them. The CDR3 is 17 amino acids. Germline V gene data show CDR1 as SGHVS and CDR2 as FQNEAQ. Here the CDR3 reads CASSFLGYSGSNQPQHF. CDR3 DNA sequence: TGTGCCAGCAGCTTCCTAGGGTACTCGGGAAGCAATCAGCCCCAGCATTTT.

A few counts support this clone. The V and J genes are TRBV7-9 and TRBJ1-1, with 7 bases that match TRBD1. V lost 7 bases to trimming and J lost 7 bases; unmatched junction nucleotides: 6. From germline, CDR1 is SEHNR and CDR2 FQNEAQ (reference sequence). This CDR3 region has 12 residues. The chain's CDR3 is CASTRTGGEAFF. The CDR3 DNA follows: TGTGCCAGCACCAGGACAGGCGGTGAAGCTTTCTTT.

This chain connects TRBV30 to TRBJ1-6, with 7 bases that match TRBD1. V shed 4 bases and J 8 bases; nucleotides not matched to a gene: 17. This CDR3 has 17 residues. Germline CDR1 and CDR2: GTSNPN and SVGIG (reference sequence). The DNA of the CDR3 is TGTGCCTGGAATCACGAAGGGCAGGGGGGATTTGATTCACCCCTCCACTTT. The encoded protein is CAWNHEGQGGFDSPLHF.

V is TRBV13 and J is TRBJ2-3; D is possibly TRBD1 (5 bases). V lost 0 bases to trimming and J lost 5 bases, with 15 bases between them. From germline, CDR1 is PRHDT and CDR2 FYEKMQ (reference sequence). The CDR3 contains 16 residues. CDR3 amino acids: CASSLGGWHRLDTQYF. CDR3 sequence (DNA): TGTGCCAGCAGCTTAGGAGGTTGGCACAGGCTAGATACGCAGTATTTT.

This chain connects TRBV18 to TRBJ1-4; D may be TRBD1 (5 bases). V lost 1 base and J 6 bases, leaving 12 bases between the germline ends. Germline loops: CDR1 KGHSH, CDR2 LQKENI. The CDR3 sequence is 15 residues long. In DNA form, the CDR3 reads TGTGCCAGCTCACCACAGGGGCGATCCGATGAAAAACTGTTTTTT. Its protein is CASSPQGRSDEKLFF.

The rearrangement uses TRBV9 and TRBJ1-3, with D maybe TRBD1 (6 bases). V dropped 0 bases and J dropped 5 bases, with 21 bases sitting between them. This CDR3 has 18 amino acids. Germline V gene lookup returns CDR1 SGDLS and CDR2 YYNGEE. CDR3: CASSVAWGGGNNRNTIYF. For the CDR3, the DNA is TGTGCCAGCAGCGTAGCCTGGGGAGGGGGAAACAACAGAAACACCATATATTTT.

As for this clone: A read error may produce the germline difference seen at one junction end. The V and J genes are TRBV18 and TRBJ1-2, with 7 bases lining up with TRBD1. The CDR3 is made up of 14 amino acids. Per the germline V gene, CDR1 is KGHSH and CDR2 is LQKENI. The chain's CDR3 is CASSPPGQFYGYIF. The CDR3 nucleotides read TGTGCCAGCTCACCTCCGGGACAGTTCTATGGCTACATCTTC.

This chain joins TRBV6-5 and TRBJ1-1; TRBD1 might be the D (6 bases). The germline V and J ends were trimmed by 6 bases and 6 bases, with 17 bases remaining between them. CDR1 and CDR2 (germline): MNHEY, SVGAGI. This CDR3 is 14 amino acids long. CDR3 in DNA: TGTGCCAGCAGGAGAACAACACAGGGCCCTGAAGCTTTCTTT. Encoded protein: CASRRTTQGPEAFF.

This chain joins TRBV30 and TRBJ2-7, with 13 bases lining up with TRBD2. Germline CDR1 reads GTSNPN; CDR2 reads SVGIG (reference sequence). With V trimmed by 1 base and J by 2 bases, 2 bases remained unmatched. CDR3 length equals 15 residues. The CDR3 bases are TGTGCCTGGAGTGCTACTAGCGGGGGGGCCTACGAGCAGTACTTC. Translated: CAWSATSGGAYEQYF. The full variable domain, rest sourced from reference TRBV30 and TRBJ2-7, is SQTIHQWPATLVQPVGSPLSLECTVEGTSNPNLYWYRQAAGRGLQLLFYSVGIGQISSEVPQNLSASRPQDRQFILSSKKLLLSDSGFYLCAWSATSGGAYEQYFGPGTRLTVT.

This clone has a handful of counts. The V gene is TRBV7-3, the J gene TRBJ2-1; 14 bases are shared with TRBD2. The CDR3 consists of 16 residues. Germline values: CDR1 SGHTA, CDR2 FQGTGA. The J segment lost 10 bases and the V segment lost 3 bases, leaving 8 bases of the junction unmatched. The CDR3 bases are TGTGCCAGCAGCTTCCCGGGACTAGCGGGGGCTGGGGAGCAGTTCTTC. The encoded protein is CASSFPGLAGAGEQFF.